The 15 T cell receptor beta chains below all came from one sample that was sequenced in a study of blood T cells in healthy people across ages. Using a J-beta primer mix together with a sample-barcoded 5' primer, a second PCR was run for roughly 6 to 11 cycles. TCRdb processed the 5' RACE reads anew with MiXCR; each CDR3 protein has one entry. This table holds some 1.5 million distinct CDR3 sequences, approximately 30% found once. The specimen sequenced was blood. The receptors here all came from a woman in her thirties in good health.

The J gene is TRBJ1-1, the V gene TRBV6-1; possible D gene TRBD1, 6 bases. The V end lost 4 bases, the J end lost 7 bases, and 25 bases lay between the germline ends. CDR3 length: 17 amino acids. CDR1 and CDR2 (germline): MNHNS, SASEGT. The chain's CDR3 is CASSAAGGASLLLEAFF. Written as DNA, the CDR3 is TGTGCCAGCAGTGCAGCGGGGGGCGCATCTCTGTTACTTGAAGCTTTCTTT.

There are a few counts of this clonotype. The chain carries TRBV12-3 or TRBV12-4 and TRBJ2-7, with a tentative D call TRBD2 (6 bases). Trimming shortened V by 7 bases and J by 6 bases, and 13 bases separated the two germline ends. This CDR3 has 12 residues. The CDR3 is CASTRESSEQYF. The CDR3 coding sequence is TGTGCCAGCACCCGGGAGAGTAGCGAGCAGTACTTC.

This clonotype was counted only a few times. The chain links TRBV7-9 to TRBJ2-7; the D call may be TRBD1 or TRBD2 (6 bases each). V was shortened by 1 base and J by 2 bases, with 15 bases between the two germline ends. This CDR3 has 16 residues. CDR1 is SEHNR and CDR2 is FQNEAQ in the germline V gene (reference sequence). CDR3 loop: CASSLGGAFLTYEQYF. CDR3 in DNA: TGTGCCAGCAGCTTAGGGGGGGCTTTCCTAACCTACGAGCAGTACTTC.

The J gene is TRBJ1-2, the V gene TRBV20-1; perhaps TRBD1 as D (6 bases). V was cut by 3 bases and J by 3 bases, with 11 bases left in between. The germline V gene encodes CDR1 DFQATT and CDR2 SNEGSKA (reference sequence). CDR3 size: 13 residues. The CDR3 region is CSARAGVDYGYTF. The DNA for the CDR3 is TGCAGTGCTAGGGCAGGGGTTGACTATGGCTACACCTTC.

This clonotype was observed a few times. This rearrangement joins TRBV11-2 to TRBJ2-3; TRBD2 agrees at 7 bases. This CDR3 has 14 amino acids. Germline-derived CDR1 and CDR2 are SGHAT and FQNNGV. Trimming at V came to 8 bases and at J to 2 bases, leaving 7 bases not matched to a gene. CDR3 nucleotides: TGTGCCAGCGGGCCGGGACTACTCACAGATACGCAGTATTTT. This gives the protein CASGPGLLTDTQYF.

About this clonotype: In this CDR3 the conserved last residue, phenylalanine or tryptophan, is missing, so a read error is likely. The CDR3 reads CASSPGGVGSYNEQFL. In nucleotides, the CDR3 is TGTGCCAGCAGTCCAGGGGGGGTAGGCTCCTACAATGAGCAGTTCTTA. V and J are TRBV12-3 or TRBV12-4 and TRBJ2-1; possibly TRBD1 or TRBD2 for D (7 bases each). Trimming shortened V by 5 bases and J by 0 bases, and 14 bases separated the two germline ends. The CDR3 contains 16 residues.

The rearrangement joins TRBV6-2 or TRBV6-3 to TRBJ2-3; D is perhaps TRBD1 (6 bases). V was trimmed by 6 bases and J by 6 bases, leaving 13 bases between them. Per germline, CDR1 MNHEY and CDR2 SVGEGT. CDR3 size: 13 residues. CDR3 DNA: TGTGCCAGCAGGACCACGAGGGGGGATACGCAGTATTTT. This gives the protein CASRTTRGDTQYF.

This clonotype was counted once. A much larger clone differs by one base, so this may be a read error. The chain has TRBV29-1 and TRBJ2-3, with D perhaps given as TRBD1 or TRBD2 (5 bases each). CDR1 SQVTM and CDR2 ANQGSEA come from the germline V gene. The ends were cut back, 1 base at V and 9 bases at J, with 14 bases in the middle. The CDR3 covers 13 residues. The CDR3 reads CSVEVLGDGTQYF. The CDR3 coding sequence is TGCAGCGTTGAAGTTTTAGGGGACGGGACGCAGTATTTT.

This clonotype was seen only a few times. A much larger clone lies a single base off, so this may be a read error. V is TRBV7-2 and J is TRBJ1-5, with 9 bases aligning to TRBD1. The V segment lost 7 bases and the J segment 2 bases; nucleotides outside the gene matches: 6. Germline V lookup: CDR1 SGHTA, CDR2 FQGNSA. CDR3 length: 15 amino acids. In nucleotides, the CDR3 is TGTGCCAGCATCCTGGGACAGGGAGGCAATCAGCCCCAGCATTTT. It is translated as CASILGQGGNQPQHF.

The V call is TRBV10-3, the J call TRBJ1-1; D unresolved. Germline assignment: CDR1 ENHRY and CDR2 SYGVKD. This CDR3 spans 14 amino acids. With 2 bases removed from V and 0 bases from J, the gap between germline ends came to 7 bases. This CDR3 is CAISERQMNTEAFF. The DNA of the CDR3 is TGTGCCATCAGTGAGAGGCAGATGAACACTGAAGCTTTCTTT.

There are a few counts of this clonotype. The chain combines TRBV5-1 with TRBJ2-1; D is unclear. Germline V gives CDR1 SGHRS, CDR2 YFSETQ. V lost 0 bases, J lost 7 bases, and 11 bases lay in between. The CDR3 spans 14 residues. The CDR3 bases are TGCGCCAGCAGCTTGGAACCGAGCCTTAATGAGCAGTTCTTC. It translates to CASSLEPSLNEQFF.

The CDR3 DNA sequence: TGTGCCAGCAGCTCGCAGGGTGGAGGGGTCCGCACAGATACGCAGTATTTT. This translates into CASSSQGGGVRTDTQYF. V and J are TRBV7-9 and TRBJ2-3; a possible D gene is TRBD2 (6 bases). V was pared by 4 bases and J by 1 base, with 18 bases between. Germline loops: CDR1 SEHNR, CDR2 FQNEAQ (reference sequence). The CDR3 extends over 17 amino acids.

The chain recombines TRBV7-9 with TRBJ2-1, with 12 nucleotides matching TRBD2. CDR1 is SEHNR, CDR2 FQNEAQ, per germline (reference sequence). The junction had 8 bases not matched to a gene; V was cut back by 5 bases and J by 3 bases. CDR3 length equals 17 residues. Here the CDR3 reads CASSPLAGGGFYNEQFF. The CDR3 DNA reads TGTGCCAGCAGCCCCCTAGCGGGGGGGGGATTCTACAATGAGCAGTTCTTC.

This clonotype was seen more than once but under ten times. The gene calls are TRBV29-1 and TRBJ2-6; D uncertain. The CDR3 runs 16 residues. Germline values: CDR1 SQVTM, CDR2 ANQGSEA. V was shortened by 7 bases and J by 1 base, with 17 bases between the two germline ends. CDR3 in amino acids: CSATIPGESGANVLTF. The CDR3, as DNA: TGCAGCGCTACAATTCCAGGTGAATCTGGGGCCAACGTCCTGACTTTC.

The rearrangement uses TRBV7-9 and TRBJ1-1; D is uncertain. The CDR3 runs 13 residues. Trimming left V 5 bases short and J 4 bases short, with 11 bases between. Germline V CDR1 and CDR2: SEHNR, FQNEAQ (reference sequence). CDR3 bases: TGTGCCAGCAGCCCAATGTCGGTCACTGAAGCTTTCTTT. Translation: CASSPMSVTEAFF.